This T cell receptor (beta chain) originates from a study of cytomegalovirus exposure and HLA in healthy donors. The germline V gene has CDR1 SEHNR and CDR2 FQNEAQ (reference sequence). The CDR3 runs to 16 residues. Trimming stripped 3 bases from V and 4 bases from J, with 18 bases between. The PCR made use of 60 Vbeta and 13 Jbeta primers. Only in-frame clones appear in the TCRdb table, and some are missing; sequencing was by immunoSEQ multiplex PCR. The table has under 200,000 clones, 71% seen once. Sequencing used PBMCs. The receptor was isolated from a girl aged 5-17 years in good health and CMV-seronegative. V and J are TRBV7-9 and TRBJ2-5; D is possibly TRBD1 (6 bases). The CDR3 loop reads CASSFGPQGSPETQYF. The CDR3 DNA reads TGTGCCAGCAGCTTCGGTCCGCAGGGGTCCCCAGAGACCCAGTACTTC.